The following is a T cell receptor beta chain sequence with its context. Its antigen is still unknown. This record comes from a study of T cell clones after liver transplantation. Across the whole study: Liver transplant recipients had immunosuppression withdrawal attempted within 2 years. Whole-study results and caveats: Rather than being deleted, graft donor-reactive T cells may have moved into the graft. The donor-reactive repertoire was only partly measurable in two subjects, lacking donor cells.

Here immunoSEQ multiplex PCR was the method, and the copy in TCRdb shows in-frame clones only, minus some. Of about 85,000 clones in the sample, about 82% are singletons; the top ten hold around 0.45%. Germline V lookup: CDR1 SGHAT, CDR2 FQNNGV. The CDR3 length is 13 residues. V was pared by 3 bases and J by 6 bases, with 4 bases of the junction left unmatched. The chain uses TRBV11-2 and TRBJ1-2; 7 bases fit TRBD1. Sequences were derived from CD4+ T cells from blood, sampled approximately 3.5 years after liver transplant. The clonotype originates from a human patient who received a liver transplant. Some T cells could come from the graft donor. As DNA, the CDR3 is TGTGCCAGCAGCTTTCCACAGGGGCATGGCTACACCTTC. Translated: CASSFPQGHGYTF.